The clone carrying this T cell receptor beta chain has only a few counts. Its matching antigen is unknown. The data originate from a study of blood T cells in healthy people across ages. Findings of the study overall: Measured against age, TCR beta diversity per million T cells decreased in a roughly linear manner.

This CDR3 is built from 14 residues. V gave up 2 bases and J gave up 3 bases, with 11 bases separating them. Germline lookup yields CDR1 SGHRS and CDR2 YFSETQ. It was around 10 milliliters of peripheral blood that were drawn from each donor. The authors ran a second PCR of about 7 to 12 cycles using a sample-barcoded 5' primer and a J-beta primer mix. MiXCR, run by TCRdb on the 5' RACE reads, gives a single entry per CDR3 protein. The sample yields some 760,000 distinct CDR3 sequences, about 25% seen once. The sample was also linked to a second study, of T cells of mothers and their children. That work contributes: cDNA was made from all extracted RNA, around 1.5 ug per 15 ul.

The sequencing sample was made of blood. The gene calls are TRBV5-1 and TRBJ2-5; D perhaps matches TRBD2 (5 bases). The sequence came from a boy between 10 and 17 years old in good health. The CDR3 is CASSFSGSKETQYF. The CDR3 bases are TGCGCCAGCAGCTTCTCGGGGTCTAAAGAGACCCAGTACTTC.